This T cell receptor (beta chain) is from a study of blood T cells in healthy people across ages. Then a second PCR, running roughly 7 to 11 cycles, was carried out with a sample-barcoded 5' primer and a J-beta primer mix. Sequencing yielded, for each sample, at least 3 million paired-end reads carrying CDR3. TCRdb reanalysed the 5' RACE reads using MiXCR and keeps one entry per CDR3 protein. The sample comprises about 1 million distinct CDR3 sequences, 20% to 25% of which are singletons, and 0.65% to 0.95% rests with the top ten. About this clonotype: What it binds is unknown.

Overall study findings and caveats: Donors of long life had a larger count of naive CD4+ cells and greater diversity than aged donors. Researchers deemed the diversity estimates from one million T cells underestimates.

The CDR3 length is 14 residues. CDR1 is KGHDR, CDR2 SFDVKD, per germline. These data were also reused for a study on T cells of mothers and their children. From that paper: Using roughly 1.5 ug per 15 ul, all extracted RNA underwent cDNA synthesis.

The sequence was obtained from a girl aged 2 to 9 in good health. Sequences were obtained from blood. This chain links TRBV24-1 with TRBJ2-5; D is uncertain. TRBJ2-1 matches the DNA end more closely, so the J call is doubtful. CDR3 loop: CATSDTDIYNEQFF. The CDR3 DNA sequence: TGTGCCACCAGTGATACTGACATTTACAATGAGCAGTTCTTC.